Following are 26 T cell receptor beta chains from one sample sequenced in a study of OX40 agonist ivuxolimab in advanced cancers. Only in-frame clones appear in the TCRdb table, and some are missing; sequencing was by immunoSEQ multiplex PCR. The sample lists about 96,000 clones, roughly 80% occurring once. Sample: CD4+ or CD8+ T cells sorted from blood, taken in a trial of the OX40 agonist ivuxolimab. These receptors all stem from an adult with an advanced solid tumor such as melanoma, head and neck, liver or kidney cancer.

V usage is TRBV19 and J usage is TRBJ2-7, with 11 bases lining up with TRBD1. The CDR3 totals 15 residues. The V gene end was trimmed by 5 bases and the J gene end by 3 bases; junction bases not matched to a gene: 6. Germline-derived CDR1 and CDR2 are LNHDA and SQIVND (reference sequence). The CDR3 DNA reads TGTGCCAGTAGTTCCCCGGGACAGGGGGACTACGAGCAGTACTTC. Translation: CASSSPGQGDYEQYF.

The rearrangement links TRBV4-1 to TRBJ1-4; 7 bases agree with TRBD1. V was pared by 5 bases and J by 5 bases, with 14 bases of the junction left unmatched. The CDR3 is 17 residues long. Looked up from germline, CDR1 is MGHRA and CDR2 is YSYEKL. CDR3: CASSWEGADPGNEKLFF. CDR3 sequence (DNA): TGCGCCAGCAGCTGGGAGGGGGCCGATCCGGGGAATGAAAAACTGTTTTTT.

The gene calls are TRBV7-9 and TRBJ2-3, with TRBD1 matching 7 bases. The V gene's germline CDR1 is SEHNR and CDR2 FQNEAQ (reference sequence). CDR3 length: 15 residues. V shed 6 bases, J shed 2 bases, and the junction held 8 bases outside the gene matches. Written as DNA, the CDR3 is TGTGCCAGCAGAATCACCGGGACAGACACAGATACGCAGTATTTT. Amino acid sequence: CASRITGTDTDTQYF.

The rearrangement joins TRBV6-5 to TRBJ1-4; no clear D gene. This CDR3 contains 16 residues. V lost 3 bases and J lost 4, with 15 bases in between. Germline V gene lookup returns CDR1 MNHEY and CDR2 SVGAGI. The CDR3, as DNA: TGTGCCAGCAGTTATTCAACTGGTGGAGATAATGAAAAACTGTTTTTT. It translates to CASSYSTGGDNEKLFF.

The rearrangement uses TRBV5-6 and TRBJ2-3, with no clear D. Germline CDR1 is SGHDT and CDR2 is YYEEEE. The CDR3 is 13 amino acids. V was cut by 0 bases and J by 4 bases, with 6 bases left in between. The CDR3 is CASSLETSDTQYF. Written as DNA, the CDR3 is TGTGCCAGCAGCTTGGAAACGTCAGATACGCAGTATTTT.

The rearrangement uses TRBV5-1 and TRBJ1-6; no clear D gene. This CDR3 is 15 amino acids long. Germline CDR1 SGHRS, CDR2 YFSETQ. Between the trimmed V and J ends, which lost 4 bases and 7 bases, there was a span of 15 bases. The CDR3 sequence is CASSPPGTRNSPLHF. Here the CDR3 DNA reads TGCGCCAGCAGCCCCCCGGGAACCCGGAATTCACCCCTCCACTTT.

Only a few counts were recorded for this clone. This chain uses TRBV5-1 with TRBJ1-5; D remains unclear. The CDR3 runs to 15 residues. Trimming stripped 0 bases from V and 2 bases from J, with 9 bases between. Germline V gene lookup returns CDR1 SGHRS and CDR2 YFSETQ. CDR3 sequence: CASSLGGTRNQPQHF. In nucleotides, the CDR3 is TGCGCCAGCAGCTTGGGGGGTACGCGCAATCAGCCCCAGCATTTT.

The V call is TRBV7-8, the J call TRBJ1-2; the D is unclear. The V and J ends lost 1 base and 2 bases respectively, with 5 bases between them. Per germline, CDR1 SGHVS and CDR2 FQNEAQ. CDR3 length equals 13 residues. This chain's CDR3 is CASSLDTNYGYTF. CDR3 DNA sequence: TGTGCCAGCAGCTTAGACACCAACTATGGCTACACCTTC.

The chain is built from TRBV28 and TRBJ1-5, with D possibly TRBD1 on 5 matching bases. The CDR3 sequence is 14 residues long. The germline V and J ends were trimmed by 6 bases and 6 bases, with 15 bases remaining between them. Looked up from germline, CDR1 is MDHEN and CDR2 is SYDVKM. Here the CDR3 reads CASSTSRGIQPQHF. The CDR3 coding sequence is TGTGCCAGCAGCACCTCTAGGGGAATTCAGCCCCAGCATTTT.

This clone occurred once. This rearrangement joins TRBV5-4 to TRBJ1-5, with D perhaps matching TRBD1 (6 bases). The CDR3 consists of 15 residues. V shed 2 bases and J shed 3 bases, with 12 bases lying between them. CDR1 and CDR2 from the germline V gene are SGHNT and YYREEE (reference sequence). In DNA form, the CDR3 reads TGTGCCAGCAGCTTCCGGGGGCGAGACAATCAGCCCCAGCATTTT. Its translation is CASSFRGRDNQPQHF.

The rearrangement links TRBV6-5 to TRBJ1-2; D gene uncertain. The germline gives CDR1 MNHEY, CDR2 SVGAGI. V was shortened by 2 bases and J by 4 bases, with 5 bases between the two germline ends. The CDR3 has 12 residues. The CDR3 loop reads CASSYTGYGYTF. DNA for the CDR3: TGTGCCAGCAGTTACACGGGCTATGGCTACACCTTC.

The chain joins TRBV27 to TRBJ1-2, with TRBD1 matching 10 bases. V trimming: 4 bases; J trimming: 5 bases; junction bases outside the gene matches: 10. Germline CDR1 and CDR2: MNHEY and SMNVEV (reference sequence). The CDR3 is made up of 16 amino acids. CDR3 DNA sequence: TGTGCCAGCAGTTACGGGACAGGGGTCTCCTTTTATGGCTACACCTTC. Protein: CASSYGTGVSFYGYTF.

This chain joins TRBV2 and TRBJ2-3, with D possibly matching TRBD1 (5 bases). Trimming pared 7 bases from V and 2 bases from J, leaving 22 bases between. The germline gives CDR1 SNHLY, CDR2 FYNNEI. The CDR3 consists of 17 residues. The CDR3 loop reads CASIPFPSRQFTDTQYF. The DNA of the CDR3 is TGTGCCAGCATTCCCTTCCCCTCCAGACAGTTCACAGATACGCAGTATTTT.

This clone was seen once. This chain joins TRBV6-6 and TRBJ2-1, with TRBD2 identical over 7 bases. Looked up from germline, CDR1 is MNHNY and CDR2 is SVGAGI (reference sequence). Trimming cost V 0 bases and J 5 bases; bases outside gene matches: 7. This CDR3 has 16 amino acids. Here the CDR3 DNA reads TGTGCCAGCAGTTACTCGAACGGGGGGAGAAACAATGAGCAGTTCTTC. Translation gives CASSYSNGGRNNEQFF.

J is TRBJ2-1 and V is TRBV27; 9 positions agree with TRBD2. The length of the CDR3 is 15 residues. The germline V gene encodes CDR1 MNHEY and CDR2 SMNVEV (reference sequence). Trimming took 2 bases from V and 6 from J; bases not matched to a gene: 5. CDR3: CASSLRLAGTNEQFF. DNA for the CDR3: TGTGCCAGCAGTTTAAGGCTAGCGGGAACCAATGAGCAGTTCTTC.

The rearrangement joins TRBV7-2 to TRBJ1-1; no firm D call. In germline, CDR1 is SGHTA, CDR2 FQGNSA. The CDR3 has 13 amino acids. V was shortened by 1 base and J by 5 bases, with 8 bases between the two germline ends. The CDR3 DNA is TGTGCCAGCAGCTTAGGCATGGTTACTGAAGCTTTCTTT. Translated, it gives CASSLGMVTEAFF. Full variable domain (rest looked up from reference TRBV7-2 and TRBJ1-1): GAGVSQSPSNKVTEKGKDVELRCDPISGHTALYWYRQSLGQGLEFLIYFQGNSAPDKSGLPSDRFSAERTGGSVSTLTIQRTQQEDSAVYLCASSLGMVTEAFFGQGTRLTVV.

The genes are TRBV5-1 and TRBJ2-7, with D perhaps assigned TRBD1 or TRBD2 (6 bases each). The CDR3 is made up of 14 amino acids. Trimming removed 1 base from V and 0 bases from J, with 8 bases in between. From germline, CDR1 is SGHRS and CDR2 YFSETQ. The CDR3 reads CASSLRGPSYEQYF. In DNA form, the CDR3 reads TGCGCCAGCAGCTTGCGGGGGCCCTCCTACGAGCAGTACTTC.

In regard to this clone: Other DNA sequences from this sample encode an identical CDR3 as well. The chain joins TRBV7-9 to TRBJ1-1; D is unclear. The CDR3 is made up of 13 amino acids. Germline CDR1 reads SEHNR; CDR2 reads FQNEAQ (reference sequence). V was shortened by 2 bases and J by 2 bases, with 6 bases between the two germline ends. The DNA for the CDR3 is TGTGCCAGCAGCTTAAGCGGAAACACTGAAGCTTTCTTT. Encoded protein: CASSLSGNTEAFF.

This clone came up a few times. V usage is TRBV7-3 and J usage is TRBJ2-5; 12 nucleotides agree with TRBD2. Looked up from germline, CDR1 is SGHTA and CDR2 is FQGTGA. CDR3 length equals 16 residues. V dropped 5 bases and J dropped 1; count of bases not matched to a gene: 5. The CDR3 loop reads CASSAGTSGFQETQYF. In DNA form, the CDR3 reads TGTGCCAGCAGCGCCGGGACTAGCGGGTTCCAAGAGACCCAGTACTTC. The full variable domain, its missing parts supplied by reference TRBV7-3 and TRBJ2-5, is GAGVSQTPSNKVTEKGKYVELRCDPISGHTALYWYRQSLGQGPEFLIYFQGTGAADDSGLPNDRFFAVRPEGSVSTLKIQRTERGDSAVYLCASSAGTSGFQETQYFGPGTRLLVL.

The chain combines TRBV14 with TRBJ1-3; D is uncertain. Germline values: CDR1 SGHDN, CDR2 FVKESK. This CDR3 region has 16 residues. V was shortened by 0 bases and J by 0 bases, with 9 bases between the two germline ends. CDR3 bases: TGTGCCAGCAGCCAAGAAAGGACTTTCTCTGGAAACACCATATATTTT. It codes for CASSQERTFSGNTIYF.

The chain couples TRBV5-1 to TRBJ2-3; 8 bases fit TRBD2. Germline V gene lookup returns CDR1 SGHRS and CDR2 YFSETQ. V lost 4 bases and J lost 4; bases outside the gene matches: 11. The CDR3 spans 16 residues. The CDR3 reads CASSLRSGLGADTQYF. The CDR3 nucleotides read TGCGCCAGCAGCCTCCGATCGGGACTAGGGGCAGATACGCAGTATTTT.

The chain recombines TRBV7-8 with TRBJ2-6; tentative D call: TRBD2 (7 bases). This CDR3 comprises 17 residues. Trimming pared 0 bases from V and 0 bases from J, leaving 9 bases between. CDR1 and CDR2 (germline): SGHVS, FQNEAQ. CDR3 sequence (DNA): TGTGCCAGCAGCTTAGCGGGGGGGCCCTCTGGGGCCAACGTCCTGACTTTC. Its protein is CASSLAGGPSGANVLTF. The variable domain in full, with the rest retrieved from reference TRBV7-8 and TRBJ2-6, is GAGVSQSPRYKVAKRGQDVALRCDPISGHVSLFWYQQALGQGPEFLTYFQNEAQLDKSGLPSDRFFAERPEGSVSTLKIQRTQQEDSAVYLCASSLAGGPSGANVLTFGAGSRLTVL.

V gene TRBV29-1 combines with J gene TRBJ2-7, with D maybe TRBD1 (6 bases). Germline V gene lookup returns CDR1 SQVTM and CDR2 ANQGSEA. V lost 8 bases to trimming and J lost 6 bases, with 14 bases between them. This CDR3 comprises 11 residues. In DNA form, the CDR3 reads TGCAGCTTCTCACAGGGCCCCGAGCAGTACTTC. Amino acid sequence: CSFSQGPEQYF.

This chain uses TRBV5-1 with TRBJ2-3, with 7 nucleotides matching TRBD1. The CDR3 loop spans 15 amino acids. From germline, CDR1 is SGHRS and CDR2 YFSETQ. Trimming cost V 4 bases and J 0 bases; bases outside gene matches: 5. The CDR3 region is CASSTGQASTDTQYF. CDR3 in DNA: TGCGCCAGCAGCACCGGACAGGCTAGCACAGATACGCAGTATTTT.

This sequence joins TRBV6-1 and TRBJ2-3; no firm D call. Trimming left V 4 bases short and J 0 bases short, with 8 bases between. CDR3 length: 14 amino acids. CDR1 is MNHNS and CDR2 is SASEGT in the germline V gene. The CDR3 nucleotides read TGTGCCAGCAGTGGGATCTTAAGCACAGATACGCAGTATTTT. Encoded protein: CASSGILSTDTQYF.

CDR3 coding DNA: TGTGCTAGTGGTTTGGTAATCGGACAGGGGTCCTACGAGCAGTACTTC. Its translation is CASGLVIGQGSYEQYF. This chain uses TRBV12-5 with TRBJ2-7, with TRBD1 matching 9 bases. CDR1 is LGHNT, CDR2 FRNRAP, per germline. The CDR3 runs to 16 residues. V shed 0 bases, J shed 1 base, and the junction held 4 bases outside the gene matches.